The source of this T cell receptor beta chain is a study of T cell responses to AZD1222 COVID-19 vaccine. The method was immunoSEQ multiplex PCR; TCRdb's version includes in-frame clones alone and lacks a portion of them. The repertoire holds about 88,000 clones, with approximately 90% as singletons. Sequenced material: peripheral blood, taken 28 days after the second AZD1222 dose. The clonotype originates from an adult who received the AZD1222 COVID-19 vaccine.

CDR3 nucleotide sequence: TGCGCCAGCAGACAGGATCGGGGCGGGGAGCTGTTTTTT. This encodes CASRQDRGGELFF. The V gene is TRBV10-1, the J gene TRBJ2-2, with D possibly being TRBD1 or TRBD2 (5 bases each). The V and J ends lost 6 bases and 7 bases respectively, with 12 bases between them. This CDR3 is 13 amino acids long. Germline CDR1 reads WNHNN; CDR2 reads SYGVQD (reference sequence).